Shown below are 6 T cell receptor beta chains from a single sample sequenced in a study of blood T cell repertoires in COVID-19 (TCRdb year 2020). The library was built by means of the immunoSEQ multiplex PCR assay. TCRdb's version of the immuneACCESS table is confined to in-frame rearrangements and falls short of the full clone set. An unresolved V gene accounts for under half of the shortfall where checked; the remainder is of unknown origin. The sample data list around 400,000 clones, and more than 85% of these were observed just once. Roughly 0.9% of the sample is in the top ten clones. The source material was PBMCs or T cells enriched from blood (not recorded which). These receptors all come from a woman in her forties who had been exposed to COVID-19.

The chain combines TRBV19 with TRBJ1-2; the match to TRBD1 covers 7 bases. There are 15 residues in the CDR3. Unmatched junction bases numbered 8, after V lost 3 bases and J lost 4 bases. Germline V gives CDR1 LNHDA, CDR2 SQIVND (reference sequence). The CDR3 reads CASSIMAGGSYGYTF. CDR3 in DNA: TGTGCCAGTAGTATTATGGCAGGGGGGAGCTATGGCTACACCTTC.

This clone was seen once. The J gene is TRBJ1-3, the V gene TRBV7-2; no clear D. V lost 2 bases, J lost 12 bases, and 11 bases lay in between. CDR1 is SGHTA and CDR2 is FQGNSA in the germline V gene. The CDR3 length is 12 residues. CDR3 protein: CASSLYTQSIYF. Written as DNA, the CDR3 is TGTGCCAGCAGCTTATACACCCAAAGCATATATTTT.

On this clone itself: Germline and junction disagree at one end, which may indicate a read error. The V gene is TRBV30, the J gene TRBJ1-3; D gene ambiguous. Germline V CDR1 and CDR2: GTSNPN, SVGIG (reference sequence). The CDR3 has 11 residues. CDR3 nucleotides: TGTGCCTGGGCGACTGGAAACACTATATATTTT. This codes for CAWATGNTIYF.

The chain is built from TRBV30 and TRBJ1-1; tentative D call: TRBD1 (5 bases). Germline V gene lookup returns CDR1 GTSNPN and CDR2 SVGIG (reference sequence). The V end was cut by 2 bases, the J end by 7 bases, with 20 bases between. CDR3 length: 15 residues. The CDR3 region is CAWSITSGIFYEAFF. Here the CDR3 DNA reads TGTGCCTGGAGTATAACCTCAGGGATATTTTATGAAGCTTTCTTT.

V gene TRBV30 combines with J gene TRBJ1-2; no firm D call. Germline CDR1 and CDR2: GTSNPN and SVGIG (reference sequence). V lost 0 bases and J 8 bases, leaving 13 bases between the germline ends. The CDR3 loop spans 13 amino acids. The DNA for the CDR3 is TGTGCCTGGAGTGTACTGGACTCGGGGGGCTACACCTTC. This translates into CAWSVLDSGGYTF.

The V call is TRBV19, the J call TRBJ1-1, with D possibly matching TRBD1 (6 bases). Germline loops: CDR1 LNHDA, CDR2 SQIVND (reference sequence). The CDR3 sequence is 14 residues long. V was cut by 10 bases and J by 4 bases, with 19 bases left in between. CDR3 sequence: CATRTDEAGTEAFF. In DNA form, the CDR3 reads TGTGCCACACGGACAGATGAGGCGGGCACTGAAGCTTTCTTT.